Many counts were recorded for the clone carrying this T cell receptor (beta chain). Its antigen remains unknown. This entry is derived from a study of blood T cells in healthy people across ages. Regarding the study as a whole: TCR beta diversity per million T cells fell roughly linearly with age.

Isolating PBMCs gave at least 6.5 million of these cells per sample. Using a J-beta primer mix together with a sample-barcoded 5' primer, a second PCR was run for roughly 7 to 12 cycles. Researchers report that a template-switch adaptor with 12 random nucleotides tagged each cDNA molecule. One entry per CDR3 protein, called by TCRdb with MiXCR from the 5' RACE reads. The sample lists 850,000 to 1,300,000 distinct CDR3 sequences; roughly 45% were seen once. This CDR3 comprises 16 residues. CDR1 and CDR2 from the germline V gene are MNHEY and SVGEGT. Trimming removed 5 bases from V and 6 bases from J; junction bases left unmatched: 12.

The rearrangement joins TRBV6-2 or TRBV6-3 to TRBJ2-1, with TRBD2 matching 8 bases. The sample comprised blood. The TCR originated in a woman between 55 and 75 years old in good health. The CDR3 is CASSTVGAGGGNEQFF. CDR3 sequence (DNA): TGTGCCAGCAGTACCGTCGGCGCGGGAGGCGGCAATGAGCAGTTCTTC.